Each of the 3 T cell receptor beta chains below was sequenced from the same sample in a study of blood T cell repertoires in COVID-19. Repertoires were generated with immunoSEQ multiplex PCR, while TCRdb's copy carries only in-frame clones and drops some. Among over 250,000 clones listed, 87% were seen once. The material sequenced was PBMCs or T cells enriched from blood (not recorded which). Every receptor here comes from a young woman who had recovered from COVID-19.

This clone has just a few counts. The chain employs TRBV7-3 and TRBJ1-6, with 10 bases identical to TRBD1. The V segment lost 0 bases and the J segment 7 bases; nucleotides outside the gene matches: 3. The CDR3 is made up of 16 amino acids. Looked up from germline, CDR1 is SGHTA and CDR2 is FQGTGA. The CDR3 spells CASSLTGDRGNSPLHF. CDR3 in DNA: TGTGCCAGCAGCTTAACGGGGGACAGGGGCAATTCACCCCTCCACTTT.

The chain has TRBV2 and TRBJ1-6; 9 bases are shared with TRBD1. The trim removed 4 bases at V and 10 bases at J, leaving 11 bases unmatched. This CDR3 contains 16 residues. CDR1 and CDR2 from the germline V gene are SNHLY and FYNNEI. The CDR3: CASSALPGQGWSPLHF. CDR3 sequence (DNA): TGTGCCAGCAGTGCCCTACCGGGACAGGGATGGTCACCCCTCCACTTT.

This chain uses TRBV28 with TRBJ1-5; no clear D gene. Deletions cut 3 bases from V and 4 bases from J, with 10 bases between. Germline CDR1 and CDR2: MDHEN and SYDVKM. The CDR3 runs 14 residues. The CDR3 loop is CASSLPSRNQPQHF. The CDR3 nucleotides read TGTGCCAGCAGTTTGCCCTCGAGGAATCAGCCCCAGCATTTT.